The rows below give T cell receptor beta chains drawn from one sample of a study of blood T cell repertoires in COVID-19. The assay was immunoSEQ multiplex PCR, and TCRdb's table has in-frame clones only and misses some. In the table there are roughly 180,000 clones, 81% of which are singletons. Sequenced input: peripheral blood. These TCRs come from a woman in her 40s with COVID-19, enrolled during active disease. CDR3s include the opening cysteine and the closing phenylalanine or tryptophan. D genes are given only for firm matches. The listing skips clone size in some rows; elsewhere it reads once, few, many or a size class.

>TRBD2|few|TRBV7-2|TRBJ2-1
TGTGCCAGCAGCTTAGTAGCGGGCAAGCACAATGAGCAGTTCTTC
CASSLVAGKHNEQFF
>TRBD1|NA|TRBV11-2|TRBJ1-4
TGTGCCAGCAGCGGACAGGGGGCGGGTGAAAAACTGTTTTTT
CASSGQGAGEKLFF
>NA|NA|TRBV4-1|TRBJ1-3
TGCGCCAGCAGCCAAGACACAGGCCCGGGAAACACCATATATTTT
CASSQDTGPGNTIYF
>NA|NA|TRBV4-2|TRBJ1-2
TGTGCCAGCAGCCTGCAGGGCGGAACTCAGGGCTACACCTTC
CASSLQGGTQGYTF
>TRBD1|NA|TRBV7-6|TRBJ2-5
TGTGCCAGCAGCAGGGACAGGGGGATGGGAGAGACCCAGTACTTC
CASSRDRGMGETQYF
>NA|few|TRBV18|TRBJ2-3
TGTGCCAGCTCACCCTCGTCAGATACGCAGTATTTT
CASSPSSDTQYF
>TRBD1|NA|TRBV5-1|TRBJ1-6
TGCGCCAGCAGCTTGGAGACAGGGTCTGGATCACCCCTCCACTTT
CASSLETGSGSPLHF
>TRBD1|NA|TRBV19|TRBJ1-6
TGTGCCAGTAACCCGAGGTCCAGGGGGAATAATTCACCCCTCCACTTT
CASNPRSRGNNSPLHF
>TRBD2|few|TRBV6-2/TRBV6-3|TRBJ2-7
TGTGCCAGCAGGCCTAGCGGGGAAACCTACGAGCAGTACTTC
CASRPSGETYEQYF
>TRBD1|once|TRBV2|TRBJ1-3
TGTGCCAGCAGGCCGGACAGGGTGCCTGTGAGCTCTGGAAACACCATATATTTT
CASRPDRVPVSSGNTIYF
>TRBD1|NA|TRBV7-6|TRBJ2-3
TGTGCCAGCAGCTTAGGACAGGGCGCAGATACGCAGTATTTT
CASSLGQGADTQYF
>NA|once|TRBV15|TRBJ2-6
TGTGCCACCAGCAGAGAAATGCGAACGCTCAGGGGGGCCAACGTCCTGACTTTC
CATSREMRTLRGANVLTF
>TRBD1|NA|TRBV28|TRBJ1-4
TGTGCCAGCACCGCAGGCGGGACAGGTTATGAAAAACTGTTTTTT
CASTAGGTGYEKLFF
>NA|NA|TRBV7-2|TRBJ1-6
TGTGCCAGCAGCCTTAGGGCCGGGACACGAAATTCACCCCTCCACTTT
CASSLRAGTRNSPLHF
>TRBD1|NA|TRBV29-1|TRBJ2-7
TGCAGCGTAGGGGACAGGACAACCTACGAGCAGTACTTC
CSVGDRTTYEQYF
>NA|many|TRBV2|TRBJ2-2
TGTGCCAGCAGTCCTCACACCGGGGAGCTGTTTTTT
CASSPHTGELFF
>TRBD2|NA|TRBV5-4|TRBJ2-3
TGTGCCAGCAGCCAAGGACTAGCGGGGAGAACAGATACGCAGTATTTT
CASSQGLAGRTDTQYF
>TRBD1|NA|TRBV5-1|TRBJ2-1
TGCGCCAGCAGCCGCGTTGGCCAGGGGGCTCGCGAGCAGTTCTTC
CASSRVGQGAREQFF
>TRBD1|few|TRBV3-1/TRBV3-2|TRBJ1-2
TGTGCCAGCAGCATTGGACAGGGGAAGTTCTTCTTC
CASSIGQGKFFF
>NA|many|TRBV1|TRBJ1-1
TGCACCAGCAGCCAAGTTCACTTAGGCGGCCAGAACACTGAAGCTTTCTTT
CTSSQVHLGGQNTEAFF
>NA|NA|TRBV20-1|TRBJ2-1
TGCAGTGCTAGTCTTGACAGGCGCTCTTACAATGAGCAGTTCTTC
CSASLDRRSYNEQFF
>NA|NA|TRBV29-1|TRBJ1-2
TGCAGCGTTGATGGGGAGAGGGACTATGGCTACACCTTC
CSVDGERDYGYTF
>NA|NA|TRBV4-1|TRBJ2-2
TGCGCCAGCAGCCGCCTAAATGCCGGGGAGCTGTTTTTT
CASSRLNAGELFF
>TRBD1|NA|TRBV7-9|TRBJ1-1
TGTGCCAGCACAGGGACAGGGCAGTCAGCTTTCTTT
CASTGTGQSAFF
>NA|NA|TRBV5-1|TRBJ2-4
TGCGCCAGCAGCCCCGTTGGGCTTGTAAACATTCAGTACTTC
CASSPVGLVNIQYF
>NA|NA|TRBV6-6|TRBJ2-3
TGTGCCAGCAGTTTTGGGGGGATGGGGTCAGATACGCAGTATTTT
CASSFGGMGSDTQYF
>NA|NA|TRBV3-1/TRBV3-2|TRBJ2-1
TGTGCCAGCAGCCAAGATCTCTACAATGAGCAGTTCTTC
CASSQDLYNEQFF
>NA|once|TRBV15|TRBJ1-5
TGTGCCACCAGCAGAGATGGCAGGGAGGGTGATCAGCCCCAGCATTTT
CATSRDGREGDQPQHF
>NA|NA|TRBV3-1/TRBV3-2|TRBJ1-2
TGTGCCAGCAGCCAAGGAGTTGAATACTACACCTTC
CASSQGVEYYTF
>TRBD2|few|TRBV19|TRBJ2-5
TGTGCCAGTAGTACAGGGATAGGGCTAGCGGGAACAGAGACCCAGTACTTC
CASSTGIGLAGTETQYF
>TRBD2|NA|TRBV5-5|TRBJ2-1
TGTGCCAGCAGCTTGGGTGGGACTACCTACAATGAGCAGTTCTTC
CASSLGGTTYNEQFF
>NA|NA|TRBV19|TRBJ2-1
TGTGCCAGTAGCCCCGGGAATTCCTACAATGAGCAGTTCTTC
CASSPGNSYNEQFF
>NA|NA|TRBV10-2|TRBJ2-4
TGCGCCAGCAGTGAGAGGGGAATAGCCAAAAACATTCAGTACTTC
CASSERGIAKNIQYF
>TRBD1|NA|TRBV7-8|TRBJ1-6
TGTGCCAGCAGCTTAGCGCAGCCAGGGGGCGGTTCACCCCTCCACTTT
CASSLAQPGGGSPLHF
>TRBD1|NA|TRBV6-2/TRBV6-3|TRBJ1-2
TGTGCCAGCAGTGTTTCGGGGGACAGGGTGCGTGGCTACACCTTC
CASSVSGDRVRGYTF
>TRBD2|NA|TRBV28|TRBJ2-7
TGTGCCACAGCGGGAGGGCCCTACGAGCAGTACTTC
CATAGGPYEQYF
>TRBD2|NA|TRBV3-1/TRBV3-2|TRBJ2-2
TGTGCCAGCAGCCAAGGCGGGGGGCCCGGGGAGCTGTTTTTT
CASSQGGGPGELFF
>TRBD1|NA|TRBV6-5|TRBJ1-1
TGTGCCAGCAGCCGACAGGGCGACTCAGGGACTGAAGCTTTCTTT
CASSRQGDSGTEAFF
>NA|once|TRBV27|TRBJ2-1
TGTGCCAGCAGTTTATGGGGAGGAGGCTACAATGAGCAGTTCTTC
CASSLWGGGYNEQFF
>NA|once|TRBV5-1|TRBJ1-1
TGCGCCAGCAGCTTTTCTGGAGATACTGAAGCTTTCTTT
CASSFSGDTEAFF
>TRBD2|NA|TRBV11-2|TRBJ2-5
TGTGCCAGCAGCTCCCGAGCGGGAGGCTTCCAAGAGACCCAGTACTTC
CASSSRAGGFQETQYF
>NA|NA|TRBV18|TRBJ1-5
TGTGCCAGCTCACCAGGGAGGAATCAGCCCCAGCATTTT
CASSPGRNQPQHF
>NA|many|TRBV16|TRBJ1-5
TGTGCCAGCAGCCAACGGGGAAGGGATAGCAATCAGCCCCAGCATTTT
CASSQRGRDSNQPQHF
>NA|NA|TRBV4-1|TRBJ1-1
TGCGCCAGCAGCCGACAGGTGGGGAACGGTGAAGCTTTCTTT
CASSRQVGNGEAFF
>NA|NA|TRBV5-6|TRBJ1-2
TGTGCCAGCAGTCCGACCGTTAAGACATATGGCTACACCTTC
CASSPTVKTYGYTF
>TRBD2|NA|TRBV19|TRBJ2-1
TGTGCCACCTCGGGACTACCGGGGAATGAGCAGTTCTTC
CATSGLPGNEQFF
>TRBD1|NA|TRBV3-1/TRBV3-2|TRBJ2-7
TGTGCCAGCAGCCCTACGACAGGGATTGACGAGCAGTACTTC
CASSPTTGIDEQYF
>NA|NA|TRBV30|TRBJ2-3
TGTGCCTGGTCCCAGGGGTTGGGAGATACGCAGTATTTT
CAWSQGLGDTQYF
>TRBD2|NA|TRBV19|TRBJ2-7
TGTGCCAGCACTCGGACTAGCGGGGACTCCGAGCAGTACTTC
CASTRTSGDSEQYF
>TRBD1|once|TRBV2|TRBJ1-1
TGTGCCAGCAGTGTAACAGGGGGTGGCACTGAAGCTTTCTTT
CASSVTGGGTEAFF
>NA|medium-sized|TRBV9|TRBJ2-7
TGTGCCAGCAGCGCCGAAGGTGCGGCAGGGGGAGGACAGCAGTACTTC
CASSAEGAAGGGQQYF
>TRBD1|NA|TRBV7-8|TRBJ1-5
TGTGCCAGCAGCAAGACAGGGAATCAGCCCCAGCATTTT
CASSKTGNQPQHF